The entry below describes one T cell receptor (beta chain). Antigen: not known. There was relapse after autologous stem cell transplantation in every patient, and there was variation in brentuximab vedotin exposure. This specimen comes from a study of PD-1 blockade in classical Hodgkin lymphoma. Broader study findings: By cycle point C4D1, TCR diversity had risen significantly in CD4+ cells (but not CD8+ cells).

Germline V CDR1 and CDR2: SGHRS, YFSETQ. The J segment lost 5 bases and the V segment lost 0 bases, leaving 10 bases of the junction unmatched. The CDR3 contains 16 residues. The protocol was immunoSEQ multiplex PCR, while the TCRdb copy is restricted to in-frame clones and leaves out a portion. The profile shows about 110,000 clones, roughly nine tenths of them singletons. The sample here was peripheral blood mononuclear cells (PBMCs), taken before the second cycle of nivolumab. This TCR came from a human donor with classical Hodgkin lymphoma. The rearrangement joins TRBV5-1 to TRBJ2-5, with TRBD1 matching 7 bases. CDR3 sequence: CASSLDPTGVGETQYF. CDR3 bases: TGCGCCAGCAGCTTGGACCCCACAGGGGTCGGGGAGACCCAGTACTTC.